What follows is one T cell receptor (beta chain) and its context. The target antigen is unknown. This entry belongs to a study of T-cell memory formation after mild COVID-19. Study-wide findings and caveats: Cross-reactive memory apparently joined, as some responding clones appeared in pre-infection memory.

Libraries for TCRalpha and TCRbeta carried sample barcodes and unique molecular identifiers via 5'RACE. TCRdb passed the 5' RACE reads through MiXCR, listing each CDR3 protein once. The table has 500,000 to 600,000 distinct CDR3 sequences, roughly 18% seen once; the top ten hold around 11%. Trimming removed 6 bases from V and 1 base from J, with 8 bases in between. This CDR3 is 13 amino acids long. Sequenced sample: PBMCs or a T cell subset sorted from them (not recorded which). This sequence joins TRBV12-3 or TRBV12-4 and TRBJ2-3; D unclear. The sequence derives from an adult woman who had mild COVID-19 (a few samples of this study predate the infection). Cell type and time point are not known. In DNA, the CDR3 is TGTGCCAGCAGACTGTGGGGCACAGATACGCAGTATTTT. This encodes CASRLWGTDTQYF.